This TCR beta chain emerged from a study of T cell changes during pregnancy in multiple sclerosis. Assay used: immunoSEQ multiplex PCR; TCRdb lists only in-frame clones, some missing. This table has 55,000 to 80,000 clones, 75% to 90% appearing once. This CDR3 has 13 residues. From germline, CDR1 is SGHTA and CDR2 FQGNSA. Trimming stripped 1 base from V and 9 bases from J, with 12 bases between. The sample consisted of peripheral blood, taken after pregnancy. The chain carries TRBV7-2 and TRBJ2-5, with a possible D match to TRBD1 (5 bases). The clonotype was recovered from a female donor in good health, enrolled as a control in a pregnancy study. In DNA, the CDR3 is TGTGCCAGCAGCTTAGTTGGGCAAGGGGCCCAGTACTTC. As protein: CASSLVGQGAQYF. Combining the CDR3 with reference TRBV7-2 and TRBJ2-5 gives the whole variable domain GAGVSQSPSNKVTEKGKDVELRCDPISGHTALYWYRQSLGQGLEFLIYFQGNSAPDKSGLPSDRFSAERTGGSVSTLTIQRTQQEDSAVYLCASSLVGQGAQYFGPGTRLLVL.